This T cell receptor (beta chain) is from a study of regulatory T cells in long-lasting Graves disease. Study-wide findings and caveats: The TCR repertoire of persistent Graves' patients was less diverse than that of newly diagnosed ones. Examination was confined to peripheral blood, excluding thyroid tissue.

For this clonotype: Its antigen is not identified.

Sample time point: persistent/refractory GD, antithyroid drugs over 5 years with positive TRAb. Preparation of the TCR library used RNA extracted from PBMCs. Libraries of TCR beta came from iRepertoire HTBI primers plus Arm-PCR of CDR3 regions. TCRdb recomputed calls from the multiplex PCR reads with MiXCR, one row per CDR3 protein. The sample includes over 250,000 distinct CDR3 sequences, 22% of them seen just once. This TCR was recovered from a female donor with Graves disease. Here the sequenced sample was peripheral blood mononuclear cells (PBMCs), taken when the disease was refractory, from a patient treated with antithyroid drugs.

DNA of the CDR3: TGCGCCAGCAGCCATTCAAGCCGGGACAGTGGGAACACCATATATTTT. As protein: CASSHSSRDSGNTIYF. The V gene is TRBV4-1, the J gene TRBJ1-3; 7 positions match TRBD1. The CDR3 length is 16 residues. Germline V gives CDR1 MGHRA, CDR2 YSYEKL. The trim removed 3 bases at V and 7 bases at J, leaving 12 bases unmatched.